Included here is one T cell receptor beta chain sequence, with context. These data originate in a study of T cell responses to AZD1222 COVID-19 vaccine. Looking at the study overall: Pooling covered second doses at about 4 or about 12 weeks.

Libraries were prepared by immunoSEQ multiplex PCR; TCRdb keeps only in-frame clonotypes and omits some of them. The sample yields about 110,000 clones, 81% seen once. This receptor was identified in an adult in good health. This specimen consisted of peripheral blood, obtained on day 0 of AZD1222 vaccination.

The DNA of the CDR3 is TGTGCCAGTATCCAGGGGGGCTACACTGAAGCTTTCTTT. Translating it yields CASIQGGYTEAFF. This chain links TRBV19 with TRBJ1-1; 7 bases are shared with TRBD1. The germline CDR1 and CDR2 sequences are LNHDA and SQIVND (reference sequence). The CDR3 runs to 13 residues. The V gene end was trimmed by 7 bases and the J gene end by 3 bases; junction bases not matched to a gene: 5.